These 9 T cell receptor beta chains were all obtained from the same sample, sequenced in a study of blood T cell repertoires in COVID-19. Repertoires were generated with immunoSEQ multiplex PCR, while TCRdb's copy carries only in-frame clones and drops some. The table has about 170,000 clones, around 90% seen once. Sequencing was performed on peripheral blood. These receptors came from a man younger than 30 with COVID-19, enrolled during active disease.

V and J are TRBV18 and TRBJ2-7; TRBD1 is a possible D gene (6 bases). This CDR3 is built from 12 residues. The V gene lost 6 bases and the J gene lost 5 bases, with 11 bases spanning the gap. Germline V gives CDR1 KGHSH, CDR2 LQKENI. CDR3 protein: CASSLRQDEQYF. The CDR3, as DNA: TGTGCCAGCTCGCTGAGACAGGACGAGCAGTACTTC.

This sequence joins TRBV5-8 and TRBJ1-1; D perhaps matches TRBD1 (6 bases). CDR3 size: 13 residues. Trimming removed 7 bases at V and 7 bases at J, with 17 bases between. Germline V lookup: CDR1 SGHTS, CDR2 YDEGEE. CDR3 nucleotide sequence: TGTGCCAGCCCCCGGAAGGGGGGGATTGAAGCTTTCTTT. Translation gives CASPRKGGIEAFF.

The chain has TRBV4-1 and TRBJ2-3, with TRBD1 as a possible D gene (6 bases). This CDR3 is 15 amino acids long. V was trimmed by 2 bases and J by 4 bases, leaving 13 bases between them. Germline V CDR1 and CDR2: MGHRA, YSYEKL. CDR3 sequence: CASSQQGIGPDTQYF. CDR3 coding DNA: TGCGCCAGCAGCCAACAGGGGATCGGGCCAGATACGCAGTATTTT.

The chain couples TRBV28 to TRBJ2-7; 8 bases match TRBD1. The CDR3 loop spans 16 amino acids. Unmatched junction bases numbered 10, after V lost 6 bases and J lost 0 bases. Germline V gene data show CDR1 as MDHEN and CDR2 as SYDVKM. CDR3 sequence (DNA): TGTGCCAGCAGCTTGTATACAGGGGGTCTCTCCTACGAGCAGTACTTC. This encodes CASSLYTGGLSYEQYF.

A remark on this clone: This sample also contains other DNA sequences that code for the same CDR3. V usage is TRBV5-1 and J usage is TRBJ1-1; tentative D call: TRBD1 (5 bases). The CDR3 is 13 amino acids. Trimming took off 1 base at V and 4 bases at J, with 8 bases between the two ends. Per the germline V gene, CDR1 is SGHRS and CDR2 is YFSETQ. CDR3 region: CASSLRGGTEAFF. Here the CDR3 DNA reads TGCGCCAGCAGCTTGAGGGGCGGCACTGAAGCTTTCTTT.

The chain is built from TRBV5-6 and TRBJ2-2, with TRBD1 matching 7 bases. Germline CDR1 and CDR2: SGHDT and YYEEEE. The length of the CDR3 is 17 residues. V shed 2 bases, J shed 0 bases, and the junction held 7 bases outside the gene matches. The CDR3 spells CASSFGTAASNTGELFF. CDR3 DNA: TGTGCCAGCAGCTTCGGGACAGCCGCCTCGAACACCGGGGAGCTGTTTTTT.

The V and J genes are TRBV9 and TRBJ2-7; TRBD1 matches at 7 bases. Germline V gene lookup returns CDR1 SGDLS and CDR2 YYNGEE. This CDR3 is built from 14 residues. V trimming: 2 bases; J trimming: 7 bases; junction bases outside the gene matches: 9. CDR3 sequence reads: CASSVEQGREEQYF. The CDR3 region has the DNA TGTGCCAGCAGCGTGGAACAGGGGAGAGAGGAGCAGTACTTC. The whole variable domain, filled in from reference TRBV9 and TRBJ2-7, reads DSGVTQTPKHLITATGQRVTLRCSPRSGDLSVYWYQQSLDQGLQFLIQYYNGEERAKGNILERFSAQQFPDLHSELNLSSLELGDSALYFCASSVEQGREEQYFGPGTRLTVT.

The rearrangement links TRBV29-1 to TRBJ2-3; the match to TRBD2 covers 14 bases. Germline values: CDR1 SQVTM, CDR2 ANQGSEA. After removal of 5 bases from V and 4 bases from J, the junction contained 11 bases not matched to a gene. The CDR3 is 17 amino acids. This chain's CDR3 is CSVHSPGLAGAPDTQYF. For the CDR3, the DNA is TGCAGCGTTCATTCCCCGGGACTAGCGGGAGCCCCAGATACGCAGTATTTT.

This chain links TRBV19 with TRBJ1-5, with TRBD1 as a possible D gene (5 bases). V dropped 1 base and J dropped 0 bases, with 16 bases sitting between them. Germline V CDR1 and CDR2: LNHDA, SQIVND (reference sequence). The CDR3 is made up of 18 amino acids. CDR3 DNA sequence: TGTGCCAGTAGTATAGGCTTTGGGGCGATGATTAGCAATCAGCCCCAGCATTTT. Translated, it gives CASSIGFGAMISNQPQHF. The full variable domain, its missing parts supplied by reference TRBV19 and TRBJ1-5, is DGGITQSPKYLFRKEGQNVTLSCEQNLNHDAMYWYRQDPGQGLRLIYYSQIVNDFQKGDIAEGYSVSREKKESFPLTVTSAQKNPTAFYLCASSIGFGAMISNQPQHFGDGTRLSIL.